One sample yielded the 13 T cell receptor beta chains listed below, sequenced in a study of blood T cell repertoires in COVID-19. TCRdb's table, derived via immunoSEQ multiplex PCR, lists solely in-frame clones and lacks some. The data contain roughly 290,000 clones, approximately 85% of them seen just once; the ten biggest clones take up 4% to 4.5%. The sequenced sample consisted of PBMCs or T cells enriched from blood (not recorded which). The receptors stem from a woman in her twenties or thirties who had recovered from COVID-19.

This sequence joins TRBV4-2 and TRBJ1-4; D is ambiguous. V dropped 2 bases and J dropped 5 bases, with 12 bases sitting between them. In germline, CDR1 is LGHNA, CDR2 YNFKEQ. The CDR3 totals 15 residues. CDR3 region: CASSQNTGANEKLFF. In DNA, the CDR3 is TGTGCCAGCAGCCAAAACACTGGAGCGAATGAAAAACTGTTTTTT.

This clone came up once. The chain combines TRBV7-9 with TRBJ1-2; 12 nucleotides align to TRBD1. The CDR3 has 14 amino acids. The germline V gene has CDR1 SEHNR and CDR2 FQNEAQ (reference sequence). V gave up 5 bases and J gave up 8 bases; unmatched junction bases: 6. The CDR3 bases are TGTGCCAGCAGCCCGGGACAGGGGGCGTGGGGCTACACCTTC. It is translated as CASSPGQGAWGYTF.

This clone was observed a handful of times. The sample has other DNA sequences that encode this CDR3 too. The rearrangement uses TRBV28 and TRBJ1-5, with 7 nucleotides matching TRBD1. This CDR3 is built from 14 residues. With V trimmed by 3 bases and J by 2 bases, 1 base remained unmatched. The germline V gene has CDR1 MDHEN and CDR2 SYDVKM. The CDR3 loop reads CASSFGTGNQPQHF. In nucleotides, the CDR3 is TGTGCCAGCAGTTTTGGGACAGGCAATCAGCCCCAGCATTTT.

This clone has more than one count but fewer than ten. The rearrangement links TRBV14 to TRBJ1-1; no clear D. V lost 1 base and J lost 0, with 6 bases in between. This CDR3 spans 14 amino acids. Per germline, CDR1 SGHDN and CDR2 FVKESK. The CDR3 nucleotides read TGTGCCAGCAGCCAAGGACAATTGAACACTGAAGCTTTCTTT. This gives the protein CASSQGQLNTEAFF.

The V and J genes are TRBV5-1 and TRBJ1-1; TRBD1 might be the D (6 bases). Germline V gives CDR1 SGHRS, CDR2 YFSETQ. Trimming removed 1 base at V and 2 bases at J, with 12 bases between. The CDR3 totals 15 residues. CDR3 in DNA: TGCGCCAGCAGCTTGTTTCCAGGGGACAACACTGAAGCTTTCTTT. Translation: CASSLFPGDNTEAFF.

V usage is TRBV18 and J usage is TRBJ2-3; tentative D call: TRBD1 (6 bases). Per germline, CDR1 KGHSH and CDR2 LQKENI. This CDR3 spans 14 amino acids. V was shortened by 4 bases and J by 4 bases, with 12 bases between the two germline ends. CDR3 DNA sequence: TGTGCCAGCTCACTTGTAGAGGGGGCAGATACGCAGTATTTT. Its protein is CASSLVEGADTQYF. Looking up the rest from reference TRBV18 and TRBJ2-3 gives the full variable domain: NAGVMQNPRHLVRRRGQEARLRCSPMKGHSHVYWYRQLPEEGLKFMVYLQKENIIDESGMPKERFSAEFPKEGPSILRIQQVVRGDSAAYFCASSLVEGADTQYFGPGTRLTVL.

This chain links TRBV12-3 or TRBV12-4 with TRBJ2-7, with D possibly TRBD1 on 5 matching bases. Trimming left V 2 bases short and J 3 bases short, with 5 bases between. The CDR3 has 12 residues. The CDR3 nucleotides read TGTGCCAGCAGTTTACAGGGCTACGAGCAGTACTTC. Protein product: CASSLQGYEQYF.

The rearrangement uses TRBV28 and TRBJ1-5; weak D call: TRBD1 (6 bases). The ends were cut back, 2 bases at V and 3 bases at J, with 11 bases in the middle. Germline V gene data show CDR1 as MDHEN and CDR2 as SYDVKM. The CDR3 has 15 amino acids. CDR3 coding DNA: TGTGCCAGCAGTTTAGACAGGATCGACAATCAGCCCCAGCATTTT. Its protein product is CASSLDRIDNQPQHF.

V and J are TRBV6-1 and TRBJ2-7, with D possibly TRBD1 on 5 matching bases. The germline CDR1 and CDR2 sequences are MNHNS and SASEGT. This CDR3 has 14 residues. The ends were cut back, 0 bases at V and 0 bases at J, with 6 bases in the middle. CDR3 amino acids: CASSEATVSYEQYF. The CDR3 coding sequence is TGTGCCAGCAGTGAAGCGACAGTCTCCTACGAGCAGTACTTC.

V is TRBV3-1 (or the pseudogene TRBV3-2) and J is TRBJ2-5; 7 bases match TRBD2. Per germline, CDR1 LGHDT and CDR2 YNNKEL (reference sequence). The CDR3 covers 15 residues. Germline trimming cut 0 bases from V and 6 bases from J; bases unmatched to any gene: 7. In DNA form, the CDR3 reads TGTGCCAGCAGCCAAGATCGGACTAGAGAGAAGACCCAGTACTTC. This encodes CASSQDRTREKTQYF.

The count of this clone is one. This sequence joins TRBV29-1 and TRBJ2-3, with D unclear. V lost 1 base and J lost 3, with 11 bases in between. This CDR3 spans 14 amino acids. Germline V gene sequence: CDR1 SQVTM, CDR2 ANQGSEA. CDR3 nucleotides: TGCAGCGTTGAAGGTGGTAGAAGAACAGATACGCAGTATTTT. As protein: CSVEGGRRTDTQYF.

V is TRBV5-6 and J is TRBJ1-6, with D perhaps TRBD1 (5 bases). Trimming removed 0 bases at V and 7 bases at J, with 11 bases between. The CDR3 loop spans 15 amino acids. Germline V gives CDR1 SGHDT, CDR2 YYEEEE. The CDR3 sequence: CASSLEGKGNSPLHF. For the CDR3, the DNA is TGTGCCAGCAGCTTGGAGGGTAAGGGGAATTCACCCCTCCACTTT.

This chain links TRBV3-1 (or the pseudogene TRBV3-2) with TRBJ1-1; no clear D. Germline loops: CDR1 LGHDT, CDR2 YNNKEL (reference sequence). The CDR3 length is 12 residues. With 3 bases removed from V and 3 bases from J, the gap between germline ends came to 5 bases. This CDR3 is CASSQGHTEAFF. CDR3 nucleotides: TGTGCCAGCAGCCAGGGCCACACTGAAGCTTTCTTT.